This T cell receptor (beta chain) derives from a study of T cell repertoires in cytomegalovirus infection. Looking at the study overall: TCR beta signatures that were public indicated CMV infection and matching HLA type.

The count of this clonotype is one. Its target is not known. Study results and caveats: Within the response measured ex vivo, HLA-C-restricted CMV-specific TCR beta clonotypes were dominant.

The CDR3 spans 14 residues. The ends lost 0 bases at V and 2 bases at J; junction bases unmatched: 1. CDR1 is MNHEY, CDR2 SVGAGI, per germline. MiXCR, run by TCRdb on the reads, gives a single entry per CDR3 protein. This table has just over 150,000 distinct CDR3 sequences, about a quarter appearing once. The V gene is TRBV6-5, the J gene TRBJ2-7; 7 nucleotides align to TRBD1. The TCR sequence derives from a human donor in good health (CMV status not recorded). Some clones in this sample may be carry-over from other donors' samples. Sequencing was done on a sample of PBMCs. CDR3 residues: CASSYSTGPYEQYF. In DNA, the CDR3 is TGTGCCAGCAGTTACTCGACAGGGCCCTACGAGCAGTACTTC.